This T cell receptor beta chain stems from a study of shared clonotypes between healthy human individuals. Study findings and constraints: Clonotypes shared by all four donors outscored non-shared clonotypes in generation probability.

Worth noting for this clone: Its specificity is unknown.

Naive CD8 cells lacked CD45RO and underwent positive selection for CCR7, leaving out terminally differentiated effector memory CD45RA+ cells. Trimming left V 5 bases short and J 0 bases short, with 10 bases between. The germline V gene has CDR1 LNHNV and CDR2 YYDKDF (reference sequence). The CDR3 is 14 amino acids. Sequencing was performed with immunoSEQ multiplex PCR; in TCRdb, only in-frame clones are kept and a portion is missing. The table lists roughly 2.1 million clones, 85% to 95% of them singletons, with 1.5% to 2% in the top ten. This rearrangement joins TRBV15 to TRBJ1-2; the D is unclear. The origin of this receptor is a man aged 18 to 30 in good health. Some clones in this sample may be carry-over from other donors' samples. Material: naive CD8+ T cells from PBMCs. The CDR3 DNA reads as TGTGCCACCAGCCCTCGGGCCCCTAACTATGGCTACACCTTC. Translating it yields CATSPRAPNYGYTF.